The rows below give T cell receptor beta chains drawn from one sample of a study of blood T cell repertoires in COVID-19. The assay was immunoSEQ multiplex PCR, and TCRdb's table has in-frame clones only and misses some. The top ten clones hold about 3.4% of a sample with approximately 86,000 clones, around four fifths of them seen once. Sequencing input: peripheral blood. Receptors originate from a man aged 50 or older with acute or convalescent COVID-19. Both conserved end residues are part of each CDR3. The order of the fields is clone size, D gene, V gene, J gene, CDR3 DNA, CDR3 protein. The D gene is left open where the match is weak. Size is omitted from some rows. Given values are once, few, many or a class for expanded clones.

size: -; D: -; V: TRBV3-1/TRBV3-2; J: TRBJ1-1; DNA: TGTGCCAGCAGCCAAGGGCTTAACAGCCGAACTTCTGAAGCTTTCTTT; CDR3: CASSQGLNSRTSEAFF
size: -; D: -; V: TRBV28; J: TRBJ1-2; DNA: TGTGCCAGCAGGGCCTCTGCAGGACAGTACTATGGCTACACCTTC; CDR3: CASRASAGQYYGYTF
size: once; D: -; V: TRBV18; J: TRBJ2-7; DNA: TGTGCCAGCTCCGGACTCGTCTCGGCCTACGAGCAGTACTTC; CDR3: CASSGLVSAYEQYF
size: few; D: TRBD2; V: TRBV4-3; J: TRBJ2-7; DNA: TGCGCCAGCAGCCAAGGGACTAGCTCCTACGAGCAGTACTTC; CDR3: CASSQGTSSYEQYF
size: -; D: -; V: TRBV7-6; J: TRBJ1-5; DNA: TGTGCCAGCAGCTTATCTGAGAATCAGCCCCAGCATTTT; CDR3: CASSLSENQPQHF
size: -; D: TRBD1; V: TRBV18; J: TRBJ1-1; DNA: TGTGCCAGCTCACCAGGACAGGAGAACACTGAAGCTTTCTTT; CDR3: CASSPGQENTEAFF
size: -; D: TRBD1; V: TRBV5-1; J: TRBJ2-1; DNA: TGCGCCAGCAGCGCAACGGGACAGGGGGCGGGTAATGAGCAGTTCTTC; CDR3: CASSATGQGAGNEQFF
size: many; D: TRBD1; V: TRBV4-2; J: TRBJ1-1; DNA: TGTGCCAGCAGCCGGGACAGGACTTTCATGAACACTGAAGCTTTCTTT; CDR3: CASSRDRTFMNTEAFF
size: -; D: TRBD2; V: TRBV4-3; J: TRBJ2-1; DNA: TGCGCCAGCAGCCAAGAAGGACTAGCGGGAAATGAGCAGTTCTTC; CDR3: CASSQEGLAGNEQFF
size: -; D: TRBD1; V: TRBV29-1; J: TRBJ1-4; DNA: TGCAGCGTTGATCCAGGACAGGGGGGTGAAAAACTGTTTTTT; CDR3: CSVDPGQGGEKLFF
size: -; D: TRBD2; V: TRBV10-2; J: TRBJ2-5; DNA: TGCGCCAGCAGTGTTGTTGCGGGGGGGAGGGAGACCCAGTACTTC; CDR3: CASSVVAGGRETQYF
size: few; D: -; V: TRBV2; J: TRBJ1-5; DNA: TGTGCCAGCAGGATGGAGGGGAGGCAGCCCCAGCATTTT; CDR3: CASRMEGRQPQHF
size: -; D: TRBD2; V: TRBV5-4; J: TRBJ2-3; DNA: TGTGCCAGCAGCGGGACTAGCGGCTTCACAGATACGCAGTATTTT; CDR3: CASSGTSGFTDTQYF
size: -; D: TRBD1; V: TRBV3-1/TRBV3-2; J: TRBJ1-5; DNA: TGTGCCAGCAGCCTAAGAGCGGGACAGGGCACCTATCAGCCCCAGCATTTT; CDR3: CASSLRAGQGTYQPQHF
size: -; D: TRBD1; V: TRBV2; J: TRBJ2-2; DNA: TGTGCCAGCAGCGCGGACAGGGGATTTGCCGGGGAGCTGTTTTTT; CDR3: CASSADRGFAGELFF
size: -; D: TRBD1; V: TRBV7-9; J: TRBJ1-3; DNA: TGTGCCAGCAGCGTCGACAGGGTAACAGGAAACACCATATATTTT; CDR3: CASSVDRVTGNTIYF
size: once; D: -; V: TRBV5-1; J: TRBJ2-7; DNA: TGCGCCAGCAGCTTGGCGCTGATTACGTCGGACGAGCAGTACTTC; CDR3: CASSLALITSDEQYF
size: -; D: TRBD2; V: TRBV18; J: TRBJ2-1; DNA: TGTGCCAGCTCACCACCCGGGACTAGGGGAGTCAATGAGCAGTTCTTC; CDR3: CASSPPGTRGVNEQFF
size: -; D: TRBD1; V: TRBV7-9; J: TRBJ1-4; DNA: TGTGCCAGCAGCACCGGACAGGCAAATGAAAAACTGTTTTTT; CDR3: CASSTGQANEKLFF
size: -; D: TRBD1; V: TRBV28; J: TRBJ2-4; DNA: TGTGCCAGCAGTTCCTGGACAGGGGCACACAAAAACATTCAGTACTTC; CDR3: CASSSWTGAHKNIQYF
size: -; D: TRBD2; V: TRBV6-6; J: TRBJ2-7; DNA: TGTGCCAGCAGTTCGGGGACTAGCGGGAGTTACGAGCAGTACTTC; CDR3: CASSSGTSGSYEQYF
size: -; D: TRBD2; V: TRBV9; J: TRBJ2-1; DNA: TGTGCCAGCAGCGTAGCAGCGGGGGTATACAATGAGCAGTTCTTC; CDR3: CASSVAAGVYNEQFF
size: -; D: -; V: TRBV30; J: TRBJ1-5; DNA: TGTGCCTGCGTAACAGGATTCAATCAGCCCCAGCATTTT; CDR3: CACVTGFNQPQHF
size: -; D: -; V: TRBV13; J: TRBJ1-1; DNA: TGTGCCAGCAGCTCCGACAGGCCGGTGGTCACTGAAGCTTTCTTT; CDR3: CASSSDRPVVTEAFF
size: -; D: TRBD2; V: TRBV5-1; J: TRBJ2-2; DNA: TGCGCCAGCAGCAGCAGACTAGCGGGCCCGAACACCGGGGAGCTGTTTTTT; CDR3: CASSSRLAGPNTGELFF
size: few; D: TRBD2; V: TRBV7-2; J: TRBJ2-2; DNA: TGTGCCAGCAGCTTAGCCGGGACTAGCGGAACCGGGGAGCTGTTTTTT; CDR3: CASSLAGTSGTGELFF
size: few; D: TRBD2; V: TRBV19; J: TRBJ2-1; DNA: TGTGCCAGTAGTATGACTAGCGGGGGGCACAATGAGCAGTTCTTC; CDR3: CASSMTSGGHNEQFF
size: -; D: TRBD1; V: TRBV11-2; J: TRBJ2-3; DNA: TGTGCCAGCAGCACCGGACAGGGTCACTTCACAGATACGCAGTATTTT; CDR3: CASSTGQGHFTDTQYF
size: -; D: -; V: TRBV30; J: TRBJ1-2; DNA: TGTGCCTGGAGTGTGCAGGGATACTATGGCTACACCTTC; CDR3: CAWSVQGYYGYTF
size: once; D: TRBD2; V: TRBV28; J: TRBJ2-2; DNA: TGTGCCAGCAGTTTCCTCCTTCCGACTAGCGGGAGGGCATGGACCGGGGAGCTGTTTTTT; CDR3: CASSFLLPTSGRAWTGELFF
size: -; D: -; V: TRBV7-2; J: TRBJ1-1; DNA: TGTGCCAGCAGTCTTTCGGGTAGCACTGAAGCTTTCTTT; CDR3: CASSLSGSTEAFF
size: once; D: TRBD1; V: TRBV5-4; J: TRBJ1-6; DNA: TGTGCCAGCAGCGTAGGGGGCGCAGGGAATTCACCCCTCCACTTT; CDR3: CASSVGGAGNSPLHF
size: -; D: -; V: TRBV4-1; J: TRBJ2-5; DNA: TGCGCCAGCAGCCAAGAGCAGGGGTTTGGCCAGTACTTC; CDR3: CASSQEQGFGQYF
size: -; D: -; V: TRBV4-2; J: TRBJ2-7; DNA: TGTGCCAGCAGCCCCGGGAGGGACAGCTCGTCCTCCTACGAGCAGTACTTC; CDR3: CASSPGRDSSSSYEQYF
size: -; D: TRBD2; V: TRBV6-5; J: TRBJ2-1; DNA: TGTGCCAGCAGTTACTGGACTAGCGGGGGGTCCTATGAGCAGTTCTTC; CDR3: CASSYWTSGGSYEQFF
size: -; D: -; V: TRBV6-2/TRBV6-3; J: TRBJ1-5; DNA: TGTGCCAGCAGCGGGGGGGCGGAGAACCAGCCCCAGCATTTT; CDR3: CASSGGAENQPQHF
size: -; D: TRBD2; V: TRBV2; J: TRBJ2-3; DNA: TGTGCCAGCAGTGAAGCGGGGCTAGCGGGGGTCACAGATACGCAGTATTTT; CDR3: CASSEAGLAGVTDTQYF
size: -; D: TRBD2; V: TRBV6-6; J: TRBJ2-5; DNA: TGTGCCAGCAGTTCCCGGACTAGCGGACCTCAAGAGACCCAGTACTTC; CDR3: CASSSRTSGPQETQYF
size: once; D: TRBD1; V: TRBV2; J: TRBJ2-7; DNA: TGTGCCAGCAGTGCACGGGACAGGGGGTACGAGCAGTACTTC; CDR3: CASSARDRGYEQYF
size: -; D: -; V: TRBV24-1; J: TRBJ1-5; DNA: TGTGCCACCAGTGAGAGCACCGGGACACCAAGCAATCAGCCCCAGCATTTT; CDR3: CATSESTGTPSNQPQHF
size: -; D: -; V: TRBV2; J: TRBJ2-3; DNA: TGTGCCAGCAACCTTAACCGGGACAAAGAACGGTATTTT; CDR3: CASNLNRDKERYF
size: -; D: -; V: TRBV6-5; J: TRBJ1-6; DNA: TGTGCCAGCAGTTATCCCAGACAACCCCTCCACTTT; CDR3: CASSYPRQPLHF
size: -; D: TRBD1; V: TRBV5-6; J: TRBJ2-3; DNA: TGTGCCAGCAGCTTGGGAGGGACAGGAAGATATAGCACAGATACGCAGTATTTT; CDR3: CASSLGGTGRYSTDTQYF
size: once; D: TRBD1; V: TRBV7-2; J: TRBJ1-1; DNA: TGTGCCAGCAGCTTATTCGGGACAGGGAACACTGAAGCTTTCTTT; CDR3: CASSLFGTGNTEAFF
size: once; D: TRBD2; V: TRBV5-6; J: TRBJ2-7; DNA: TGTGCCAGCAGCAGGGACTACAGCTACGAGCAGTACTTC; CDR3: CASSRDYSYEQYF
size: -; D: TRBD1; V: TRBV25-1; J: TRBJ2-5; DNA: TGTGCCAGCAGTGTAGGGCTGACAGGGGGTCAAGAGACCCAGTACTTC; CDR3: CASSVGLTGGQETQYF
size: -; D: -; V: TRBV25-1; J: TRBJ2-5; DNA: TGTGCCAGCAGTGAATATACGGCGGCCGCGGGTCAGACCCAGTACTTC; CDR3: CASSEYTAAAGQTQYF
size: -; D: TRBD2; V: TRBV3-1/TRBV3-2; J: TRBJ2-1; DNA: TGTGCCAGCAGCCTTCTAGAGAGCGGGGTCTGCAATGAGCAGTTCTTC; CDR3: CASSLLESGVCNEQFF
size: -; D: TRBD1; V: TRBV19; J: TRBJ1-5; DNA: TGTGCCAGTAGTAGACCGGGACAGGGATATCAGCCCCAGCATTTT; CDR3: CASSRPGQGYQPQHF
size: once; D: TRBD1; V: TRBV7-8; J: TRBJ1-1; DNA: TGTGCCAGCAGCCCCGGGACAGGTCAAGTGAACACTGAAGCTTTCTTT; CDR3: CASSPGTGQVNTEAFF
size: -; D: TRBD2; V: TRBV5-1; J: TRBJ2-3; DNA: TGCGCCAGCAGCTTGGGACTAGCGGGAGGCTTCACAGATACGCAGTATTTT; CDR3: CASSLGLAGGFTDTQYF
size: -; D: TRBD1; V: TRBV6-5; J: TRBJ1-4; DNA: TGTGCCAGCAGCCGACAGGGCGGTGAAAAACTGTTTTTT; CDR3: CASSRQGGEKLFF
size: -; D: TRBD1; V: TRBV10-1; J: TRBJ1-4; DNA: TGCGCCAGCAGTGAAAGAAATACAGGGGGATATGAAAAACTGTTTTTT; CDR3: CASSERNTGGYEKLFF
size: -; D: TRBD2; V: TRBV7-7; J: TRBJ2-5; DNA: TGTGCCAGCAGCTTAGGACTAGCGGGAGCCCCGGAGACCCAGTACTTC; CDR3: CASSLGLAGAPETQYF
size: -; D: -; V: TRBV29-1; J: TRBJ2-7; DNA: TGCAGCGGTAGCGGAGGGGACTACGAGCAGTACTTC; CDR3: CSGSGGDYEQYF
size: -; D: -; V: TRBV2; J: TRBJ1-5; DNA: TGTGCCAGCCAGAATTGGGGGGGTAGCAATCAGCCCCAGCATTTT; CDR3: CASQNWGGSNQPQHF
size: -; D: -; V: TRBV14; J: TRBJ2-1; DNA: TGTGCCAGCAGCCTACGTAAGGGTGCGGGGAATGAGCAGTTCTTC; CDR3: CASSLRKGAGNEQFF
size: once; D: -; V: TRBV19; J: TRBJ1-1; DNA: TGTGCCAGTACCACGTGGGGGGGGGCAGACACTGAAGCTTTCTTT; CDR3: CASTTWGGADTEAFF
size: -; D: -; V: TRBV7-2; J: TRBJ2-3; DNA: TGTGCCAGCAGCGCCGGGACTAGCACAGATACGCAGTATTTT; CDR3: CASSAGTSTDTQYF
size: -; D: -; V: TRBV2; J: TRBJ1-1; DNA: TGTGCCAGCAGAACAGGACCGAACACTGAAGCTTTCTTT; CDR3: CASRTGPNTEAFF